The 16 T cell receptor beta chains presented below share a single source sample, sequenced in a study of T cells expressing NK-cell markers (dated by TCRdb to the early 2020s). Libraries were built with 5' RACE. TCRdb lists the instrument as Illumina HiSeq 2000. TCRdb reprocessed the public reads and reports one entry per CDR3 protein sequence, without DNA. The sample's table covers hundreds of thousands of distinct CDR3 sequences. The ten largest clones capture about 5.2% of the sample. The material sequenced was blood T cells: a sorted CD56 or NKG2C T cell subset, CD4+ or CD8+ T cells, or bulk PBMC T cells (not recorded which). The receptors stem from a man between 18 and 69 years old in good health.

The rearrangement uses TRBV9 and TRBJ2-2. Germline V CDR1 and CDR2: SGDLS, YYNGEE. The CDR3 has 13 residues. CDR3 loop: CASSARDTGELFF.

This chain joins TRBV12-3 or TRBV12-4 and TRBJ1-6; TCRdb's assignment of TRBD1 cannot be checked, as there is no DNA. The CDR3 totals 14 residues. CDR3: CASRIQGASSPLHF.

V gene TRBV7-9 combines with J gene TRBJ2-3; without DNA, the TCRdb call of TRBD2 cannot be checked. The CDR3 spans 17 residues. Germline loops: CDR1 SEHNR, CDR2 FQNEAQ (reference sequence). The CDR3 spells CASSFLRLAGGTDTQYF.

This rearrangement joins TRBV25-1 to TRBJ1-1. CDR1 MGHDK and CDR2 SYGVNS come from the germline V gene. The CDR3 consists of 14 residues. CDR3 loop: CASSDGRGITEAFF.

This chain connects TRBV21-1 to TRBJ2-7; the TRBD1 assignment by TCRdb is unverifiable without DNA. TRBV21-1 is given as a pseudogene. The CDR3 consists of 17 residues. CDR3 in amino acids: CASSKRAGVQGTYEQYF.

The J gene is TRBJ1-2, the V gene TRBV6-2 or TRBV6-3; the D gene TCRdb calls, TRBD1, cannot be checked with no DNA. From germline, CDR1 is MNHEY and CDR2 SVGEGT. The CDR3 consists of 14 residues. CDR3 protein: CASPEGQGNYGYTF.

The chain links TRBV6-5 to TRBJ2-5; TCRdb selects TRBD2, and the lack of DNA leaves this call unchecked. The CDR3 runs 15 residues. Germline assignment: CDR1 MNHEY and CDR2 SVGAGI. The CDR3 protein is CASSSLAGVVETQYF.

CDR3 region: CASSQGPEQETQYF. V usage is TRBV4-2 and J usage is TRBJ2-5. Germline values: CDR1 LGHNA, CDR2 YNFKEQ. CDR3 length: 14 amino acids.

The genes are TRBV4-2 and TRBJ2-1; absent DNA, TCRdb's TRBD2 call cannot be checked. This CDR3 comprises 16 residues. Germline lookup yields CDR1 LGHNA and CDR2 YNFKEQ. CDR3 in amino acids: CATERDGSGGAGEQFF.

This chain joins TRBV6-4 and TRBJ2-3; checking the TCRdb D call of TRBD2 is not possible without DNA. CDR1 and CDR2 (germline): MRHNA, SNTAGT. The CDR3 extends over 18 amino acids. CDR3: CASSPPAGRAVRTDTQYF.

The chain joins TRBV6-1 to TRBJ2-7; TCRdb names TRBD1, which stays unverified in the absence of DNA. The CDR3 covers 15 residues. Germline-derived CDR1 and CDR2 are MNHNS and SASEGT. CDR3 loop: CASSLSRDRAYEQYF.

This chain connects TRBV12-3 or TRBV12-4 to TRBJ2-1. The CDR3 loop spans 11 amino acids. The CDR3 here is CASSRVAEQFF.

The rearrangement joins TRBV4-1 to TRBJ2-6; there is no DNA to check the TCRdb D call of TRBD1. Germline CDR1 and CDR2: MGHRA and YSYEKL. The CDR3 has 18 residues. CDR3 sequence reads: CASSQDRGRGVGANVLTF.

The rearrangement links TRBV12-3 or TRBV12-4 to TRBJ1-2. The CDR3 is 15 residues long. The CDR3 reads CASSNNKRSNYGYTF.

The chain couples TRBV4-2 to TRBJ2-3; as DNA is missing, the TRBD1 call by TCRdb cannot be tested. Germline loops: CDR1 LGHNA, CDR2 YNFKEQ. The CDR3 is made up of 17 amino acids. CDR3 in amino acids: CASSQESLGGNTDTQYF.

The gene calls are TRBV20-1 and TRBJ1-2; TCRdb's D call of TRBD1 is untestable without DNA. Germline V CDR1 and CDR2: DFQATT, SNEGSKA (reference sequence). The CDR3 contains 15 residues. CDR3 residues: CSATVDRAVDYGYTF.